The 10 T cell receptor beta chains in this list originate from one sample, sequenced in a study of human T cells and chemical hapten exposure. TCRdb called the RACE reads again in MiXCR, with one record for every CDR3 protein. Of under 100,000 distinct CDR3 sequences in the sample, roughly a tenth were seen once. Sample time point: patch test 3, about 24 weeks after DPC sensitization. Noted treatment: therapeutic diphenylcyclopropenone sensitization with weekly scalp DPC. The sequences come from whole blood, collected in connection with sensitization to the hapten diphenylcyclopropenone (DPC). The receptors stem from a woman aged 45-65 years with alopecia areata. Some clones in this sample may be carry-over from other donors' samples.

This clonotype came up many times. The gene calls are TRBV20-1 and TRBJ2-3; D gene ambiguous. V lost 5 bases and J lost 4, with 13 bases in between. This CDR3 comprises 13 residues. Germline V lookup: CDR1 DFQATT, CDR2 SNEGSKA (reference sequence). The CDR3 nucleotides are TGCAGTGCTGGGAACTCCCCGGCAGATACGCAGTATTTT. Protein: CSAGNSPADTQYF.

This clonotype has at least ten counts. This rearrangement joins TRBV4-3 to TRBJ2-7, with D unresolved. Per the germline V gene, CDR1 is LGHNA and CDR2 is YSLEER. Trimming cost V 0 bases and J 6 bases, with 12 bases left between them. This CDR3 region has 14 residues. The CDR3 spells CASSQDRTWLEQYF. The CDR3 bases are TGCGCCAGCAGCCAAGATCGGACCTGGCTCGAGCAGTACTTC.

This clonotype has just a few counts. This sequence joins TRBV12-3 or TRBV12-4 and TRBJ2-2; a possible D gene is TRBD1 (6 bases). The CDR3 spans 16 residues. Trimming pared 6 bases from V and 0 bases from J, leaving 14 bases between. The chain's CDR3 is CASRVDRIANTGELFF. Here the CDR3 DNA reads TGTGCCAGCAGGGTCGACAGGATCGCGAACACCGGGGAGCTGTTTTTT.

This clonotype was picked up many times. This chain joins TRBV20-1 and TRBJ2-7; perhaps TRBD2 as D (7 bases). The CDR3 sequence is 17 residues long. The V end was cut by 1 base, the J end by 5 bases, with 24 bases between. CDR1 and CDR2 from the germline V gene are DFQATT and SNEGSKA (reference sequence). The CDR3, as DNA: TGCAGTGCTAGAGGACCCTTGGGTAGGGGGGGCTTCAACGAGCAGTACTTC. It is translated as CSARGPLGRGGFNEQYF.

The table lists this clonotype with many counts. The CDR3 DNA is TGTGCCAGCAGTCCATTACGGGGGAACTCCTACGAGCAGTACTTC. Amino acid sequence: CASSPLRGNSYEQYF. V gene TRBV27 combines with J gene TRBJ2-7, with D possibly TRBD2 on 6 matching bases. Germline lookup yields CDR1 MNHEY and CDR2 SMNVEV (reference sequence). This CDR3 contains 15 residues. Trimming cost V 5 bases and J 0 bases, with 14 bases left between them.

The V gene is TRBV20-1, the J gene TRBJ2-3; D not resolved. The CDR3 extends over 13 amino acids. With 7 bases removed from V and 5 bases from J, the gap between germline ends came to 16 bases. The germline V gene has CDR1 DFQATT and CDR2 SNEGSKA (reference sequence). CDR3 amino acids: CSVRHQIGDTQYF. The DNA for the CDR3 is TGCAGTGTTAGGCACCAAATCGGAGATACGCAGTATTTT.

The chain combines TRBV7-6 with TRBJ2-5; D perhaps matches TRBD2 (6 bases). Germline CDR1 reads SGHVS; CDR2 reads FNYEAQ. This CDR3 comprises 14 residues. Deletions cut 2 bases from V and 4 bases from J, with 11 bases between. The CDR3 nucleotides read TGTGCCAGCAGCTTAAATGCGGGGCGAGAGACCCAGTACTTC. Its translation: CASSLNAGRETQYF.

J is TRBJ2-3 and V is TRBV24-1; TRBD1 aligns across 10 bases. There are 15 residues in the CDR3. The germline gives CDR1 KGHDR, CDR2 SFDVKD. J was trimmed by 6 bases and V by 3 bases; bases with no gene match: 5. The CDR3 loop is CATSDGTGARDTQYF. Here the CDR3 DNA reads TGTGCCACCAGTGATGGGACAGGGGCGAGGGATACGCAGTATTTT.

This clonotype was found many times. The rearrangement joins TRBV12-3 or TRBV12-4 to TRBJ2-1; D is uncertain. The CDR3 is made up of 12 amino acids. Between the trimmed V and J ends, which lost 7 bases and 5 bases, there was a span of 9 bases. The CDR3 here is CASTLVNNEQFF. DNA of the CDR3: TGTGCCAGCACCTTAGTGAACAATGAGCAGTTCTTC.

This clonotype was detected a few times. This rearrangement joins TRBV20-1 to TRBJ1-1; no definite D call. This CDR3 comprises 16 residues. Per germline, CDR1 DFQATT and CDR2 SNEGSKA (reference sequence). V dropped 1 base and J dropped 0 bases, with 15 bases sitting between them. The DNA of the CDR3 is TGCAGTGCTAGAGTTTCTACCGCAGGCATGAACACTGAAGCTTTCTTT. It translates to CSARVSTAGMNTEAFF.